The clone carrying this TCR beta chain was seen repeatedly, ten times or more. Its specificity is not known. This specimen belongs to a study of T cells after yellow fever vaccination. Study-wide context: Any fraction with a low cell number was prepared using SMART-Seq v4 Ultra Low Input. Findings and limits, study-wide: Some clonotypes were seen in both the CD4 and the CD8 compartments. These made up a small share and likely arose from convergent recombination. Weaker in magnitude, the secondary response showed a faster peak on day 5 versus 15. FACS-sorted repertoires might harbor abundant contaminating clonotypes from the bulk population.

There are 14 residues in the CDR3. Germline V gene lookup returns CDR1 SGHDT and CDR2 YYEEEE. V shed 2 bases and J 6 bases; nucleotides not matched to a gene: 8. TCRdb recomputed calls from the 5' RACE reads with MiXCR, one row per CDR3 protein. The sample lists 150,000 to 200,000 distinct CDR3 sequences; roughly 6.2% were seen once. This clonotype originated in a man aged 18-30 years who received the YFV17D yellow fever vaccine. The source material was CD4+ T cells sorted from PBMCs, sampled on the day of the first yellow fever vaccination. The chain is built from TRBV5-6 and TRBJ2-7, with 7 positions matching TRBD1. The CDR3, as DNA: TGTGCCAGCAGCTTACAGGGGCCAACGGGCGAGCAGTACTTC. The encoded protein is CASSLQGPTGEQYF. Full variable domain (missing parts from reference TRBV5-6 and TRBJ2-7): DAGVTQSPTHLIKTRGQQVTLRCSPKSGHDTVSWYQQALGQGPQFIFQYYEEEERQRGNFPDRFSGHQFPNYSSELNVNALLLGDSALYLCASSLQGPTGEQYFGPGTRLTVT.